This T cell receptor beta chain was documented in a study of blood T cell repertoires in COVID-19. Overall study: Both acute and convalescent COVID-19 samples were obtained from the United States, Italy and Spain. From T cells, B-cell-depleted T cells, or PBMCs came the material, which was cDNA or gDNA.

Authors' data handling: Amplifying reference gene primers gave estimates of nucleated cell counts. Method: immunoSEQ multiplex PCR; TCRdb's copy keeps in-frame clones and lacks some. V and J calls plus clone size are reproduced from that table; the DNA served to infer D and trimming. Here the sample spans a few hundred thousand clones, around 87% being singletons. The CDR3 covers 17 residues. Germline V gene data show CDR1 as MNHEY and CDR2 as SMNVEV (reference sequence). V was cut by 2 bases and J by 3 bases, with 20 bases left in between. The V and J genes are TRBV27 and TRBJ2-7, with D perhaps TRBD2 (5 bases). The TCR was taken from a woman in her 50s with acute or convalescent COVID-19. Input material: peripheral blood. The CDR3 here is CASSLGYGQPGIYEQYF. The CDR3 DNA reads as TGTGCCAGCAGTTTAGGGTACGGGCAGCCGGGAATCTACGAGCAGTACTTC.